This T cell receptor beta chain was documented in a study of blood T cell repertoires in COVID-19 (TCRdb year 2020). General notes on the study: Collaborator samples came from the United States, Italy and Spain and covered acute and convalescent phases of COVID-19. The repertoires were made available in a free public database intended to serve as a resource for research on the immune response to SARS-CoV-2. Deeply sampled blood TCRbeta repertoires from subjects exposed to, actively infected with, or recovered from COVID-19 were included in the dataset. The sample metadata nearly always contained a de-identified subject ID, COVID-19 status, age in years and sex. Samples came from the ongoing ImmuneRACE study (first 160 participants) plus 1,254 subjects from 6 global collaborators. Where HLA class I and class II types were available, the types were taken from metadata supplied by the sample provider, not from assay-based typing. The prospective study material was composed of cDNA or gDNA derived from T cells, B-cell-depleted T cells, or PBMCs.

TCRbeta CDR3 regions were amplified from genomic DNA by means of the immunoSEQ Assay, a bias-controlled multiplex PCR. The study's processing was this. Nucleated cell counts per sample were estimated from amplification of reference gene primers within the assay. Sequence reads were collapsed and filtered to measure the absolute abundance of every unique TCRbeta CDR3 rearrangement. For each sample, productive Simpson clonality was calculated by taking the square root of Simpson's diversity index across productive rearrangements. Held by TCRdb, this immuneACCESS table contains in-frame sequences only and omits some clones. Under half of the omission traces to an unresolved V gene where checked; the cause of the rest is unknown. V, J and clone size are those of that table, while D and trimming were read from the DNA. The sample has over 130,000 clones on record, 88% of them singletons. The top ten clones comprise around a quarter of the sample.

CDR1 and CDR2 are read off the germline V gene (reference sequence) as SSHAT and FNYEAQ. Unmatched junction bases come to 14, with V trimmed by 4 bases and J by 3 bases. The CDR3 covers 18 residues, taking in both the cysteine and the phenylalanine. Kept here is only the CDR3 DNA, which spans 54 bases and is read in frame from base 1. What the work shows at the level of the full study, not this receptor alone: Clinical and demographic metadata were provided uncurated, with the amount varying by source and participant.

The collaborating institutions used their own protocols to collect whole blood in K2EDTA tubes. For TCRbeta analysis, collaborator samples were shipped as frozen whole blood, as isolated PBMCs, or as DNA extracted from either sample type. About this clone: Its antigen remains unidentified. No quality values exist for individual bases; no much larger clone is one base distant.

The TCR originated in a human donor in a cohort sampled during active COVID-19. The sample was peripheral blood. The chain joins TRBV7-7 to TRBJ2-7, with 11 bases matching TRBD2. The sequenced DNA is TGTGCCAGCAGCTCTCTAACTAGCGGGGGCCCTCCCTTCTACGAGCAGTACTTC. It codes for CASSSLTSGGPPFYEQYF.